The 8 T cell receptor beta chains listed next were all sequenced from one sample in a study of blood T cell repertoires in COVID-19. Generated by immunoSEQ multiplex PCR, the TCRdb table keeps only in-frame clones and is missing some. This sample has some 130,000 clones, with 86% found just once. The material sequenced was PBMCs or T cells enriched from blood (not recorded which). The source of these receptors is a woman aged 45 to 65 who had recovered from COVID-19.

The sample holds a few counts of this clone. The chain carries TRBV7-9 and TRBJ2-2, with 10 positions matching TRBD1. Trimming took 5 bases from V and 5 from J; bases not matched to a gene: 11. In germline, CDR1 is SEHNR, CDR2 FQNEAQ (reference sequence). The CDR3 is made up of 17 amino acids. CDR3 nucleotide sequence: TGTGCCAGCAGCGCTACCCGGGACAGGGGCTTGACCGGGGAGCTGTTTTTT. Protein sequence: CASSATRDRGLTGELFF.

DNA for the CDR3: TGCGCCAGCAGCTTGGATGGGGCCTCCTATAATTCACCCCTCCACTTT. This sequence encodes CASSLDGASYNSPLHF. The V and J genes are TRBV5-1 and TRBJ1-6, with a tentative D call TRBD1 (5 bases). From germline, CDR1 is SGHRS and CDR2 YFSETQ. CDR3 length: 16 residues. Trimming removed 0 bases at V and 0 bases at J, with 7 bases between.

The CDR3, as DNA: TGCAGCTCTGACAGGGGATTTTCCTACAATGAGCAGTTCTTC. Protein sequence: CSSDRGFSYNEQFF. V gene TRBV29-1 combines with J gene TRBJ2-1, with 8 bases matching TRBD1. The J segment lost 1 base and the V segment lost 8 bases, leaving 7 bases of the junction unmatched. Germline values: CDR1 SQVTM, CDR2 ANQGSEA. CDR3 length: 14 amino acids.

The chain combines TRBV2 with TRBJ1-1; 7 positions agree with TRBD1. This CDR3 region has 15 residues. The V segment lost 10 bases and the J segment 1 base; nucleotides outside the gene matches: 12. Germline V gives CDR1 SNHLY, CDR2 FYNNEI. The DNA of the CDR3 is TGTGCCACTAAGGAGGGGGCACTAGGGAACACTGAAGCTTTCTTT. Amino acids: CATKEGALGNTEAFF.

The V gene is TRBV7-2, the J gene TRBJ2-3; D perhaps matches TRBD1 (5 bases). Germline lookup yields CDR1 SGHTA and CDR2 FQGNSA. The CDR3 sequence is 15 residues long. Trimming shortened V by 5 bases and J by 0 bases, and 12 bases separated the two germline ends. CDR3 protein: CASSPDSVSTDTQYF. CDR3 in DNA: TGTGCCAGCAGCCCCGACAGTGTGAGCACAGATACGCAGTATTTT.

The rearrangement uses TRBV2 and TRBJ1-1; D might be TRBD1 (5 bases). The CDR3 is made up of 14 amino acids. Germline lookup yields CDR1 SNHLY and CDR2 FYNNEI. Trimming removed 4 bases at V and 5 bases at J, with 14 bases between. Here the CDR3 reads CASSASRAGTEAFF. CDR3 in DNA: TGTGCCAGCAGTGCGTCCAGGGCTGGGACTGAAGCTTTCTTT. Full variable domain (missing parts from reference TRBV2 and TRBJ1-1): EPEVTQTPSHQVTQMGQEVILRCVPISNHLYFYWYRQILGQKVEFLVSFYNNEISEKSEIFDDQFSVERPDGSNFTLKIRSTKLEDSAMYFCASSASRAGTEAFFGQGTRLTVV.

The chain combines TRBV24-1 with TRBJ1-6; TRBD1 agrees at 8 bases. The CDR3 runs 16 residues. Germline CDR1 KGHDR, CDR2 SFDVKD. The J segment lost 0 bases and the V segment lost 8 bases, leaving 5 bases of the junction unmatched. The CDR3 coding sequence is TGTGCCACCATAAGACAGGGGAGCTCCTATAATTCACCCCTCCACTTT. It encodes CATIRQGSSYNSPLHF.

This clone was detected a few times. This rearrangement joins TRBV27 to TRBJ1-6; no clear D. The V and J ends lost 0 bases and 8 bases respectively, with 11 bases between them. The germline V gene has CDR1 MNHEY and CDR2 SMNVEV (reference sequence). This CDR3 spans 15 amino acids. The CDR3 is CASSLSYEGYSPLHF. In DNA form, the CDR3 reads TGTGCCAGCAGTTTATCGTATGAGGGTTATTCACCCCTCCACTTT.